A selection of T cell receptor beta chains follows, all from one sample in a study of Ad26.COV2.S vaccination and SARS-CoV-2 variants. This table comes from immunoSEQ multiplex PCR, and its TCRdb copy is limited to in-frame clones, with some not included. This table holds hundreds of thousands of clones, about nine tenths found once. Material: peripheral blood, obtained in a trial of Ad26.COV2.S vaccine versus placebo. These receptors were collected from a person between 18 and 60 years old who received the Ad26.COV2.S COVID-19 vaccine or a placebo. Both conserved end residues are part of each CDR3. D genes are given only for firm matches. Where a row states a size, it is once, few, many or the class of an expanded clone; other rows omit it.

j_gene,v_gene,abundance,d_gene,CDR3aa,CDR3nt
TRBJ2-1,TRBV7-2,NA,NA,CASSLQDNEQFF,TGTGCCAGCAGCTTACAGGATAATGAGCAGTTCTTC
TRBJ2-5,TRBV11-2,NA,NA,CASTDRISETQYF,TGTGCCAGCACCGACCGGATTTCAGAGACCCAGTACTTC
TRBJ1-2,TRBV7-2,NA,NA,CASSPAGQTSGYTF,TGTGCCAGCAGCCCCGCAGGACAGACGAGTGGCTACACCTTC
TRBJ1-2,TRBV6-5,NA,NA,CASSYSGEGRFGYTF,TGTGCCAGCAGTTACTCGGGGGAGGGGCGTTTCGGCTACACCTTC
TRBJ1-1,TRBV29-1,NA,NA,CSGRENTEAFF,TGCAGCGGGAGGGAGAACACTGAAGCTTTCTTT
TRBJ2-3,TRBV7-9,NA,TRBD2,CASSVVGGNTDTQYF,TGTGCCAGCAGCGTCGTGGGAGGGAACACAGATACGCAGTATTTT
TRBJ1-5,TRBV28,NA,NA,CASSPPGYQPQHF,TGTGCCAGCAGTCCCCCGGGATATCAGCCCCAGCATTTT
TRBJ2-5,TRBV27,NA,NA,CASSLPQETQYF,TGTGCCAGCAGTTTGCCCCAAGAGACCCAGTACTTC
TRBJ2-5,TRBV7-9,NA,TRBD1,CASSILTGSIQETQYF,TGTGCCAGCAGCATTCTGACAGGGTCTATTCAAGAGACCCAGTACTTC
TRBJ2-7,TRBV30,NA,NA,CAWAVPDRSEQYF,TGTGCCTGGGCTGTTCCAGACAGGTCCGAGCAGTACTTC
TRBJ2-7,TRBV11-2,NA,TRBD2,CASSSLRAGGPYEQYF,TGTGCCAGCAGCTCCCTTCGAGCGGGAGGCCCCTACGAGCAGTACTTC
TRBJ2-1,TRBV19,NA,TRBD2,CASSIVSGPYNEQFF,TGTGCCAGTAGTATCGTTAGCGGGCCCTACAATGAGCAGTTCTTC
TRBJ2-4,TRBV18,once,TRBD2,CASSTGTSGSGIQYF,TGTGCCAGCTCAACCGGGACTAGCGGGAGTGGCATTCAGTACTTC
TRBJ2-5,TRBV27,NA,TRBD2,CASSPTLAGEVETQYF,TGTGCCAGCAGTCCCACCCTAGCGGGAGAGGTGGAGACCCAGTACTTC
TRBJ2-5,TRBV9,NA,NA,CASSVGTVQTQYF,TGTGCCAGCAGCGTAGGGACGGTCCAGACCCAGTACTTC
TRBJ1-5,TRBV27,NA,TRBD1,CASSLGQYSNQPQHF,TGTGCCAGCAGTTTGGGACAGTATAGCAATCAGCCCCAGCATTTT
TRBJ2-7,TRBV6-2/TRBV6-3,NA,NA,CASSYLQEYEQYF,TGTGCCAGCAGTTACTTACAGGAGTACGAGCAGTACTTC
TRBJ2-1,TRBV6-2/TRBV6-3,once,NA,CASSYWQGSYNEQFF,TGTGCCAGCAGTTACTGGCAGGGATCCTACAATGAGCAGTTCTTC
TRBJ1-5,TRBV19,once,TRBD1,CASSRTGTVGQPQHF,TGTGCCAGTAGTAGGACCGGGACAGTAGGTCAGCCCCAGCATTTT
TRBJ1-1,TRBV5-1,NA,NA,CASSLGGSYTEAFF,TGCGCCAGCAGCTTAGGAGGATCCTACACTGAAGCTTTCTTT
TRBJ2-1,TRBV4-3,NA,TRBD2,CASSQEGISGRNEQFF,TGCGCCAGCAGCCAAGAAGGGATTAGCGGGAGAAATGAGCAGTTCTTC
TRBJ2-1,TRBV28,NA,TRBD2,CASSSTLAGGPDEQFF,TGTGCCAGCAGTTCCACCCTAGCGGGAGGGCCGGATGAGCAGTTCTTC
TRBJ2-2,TRBV25-1,NA,TRBD2,CASGDSGGNTGELFF,TGTGCCAGCGGGGATAGCGGGGGGAACACCGGGGAGCTGTTTTTT
TRBJ2-5,TRBV6-2/TRBV6-3,NA,TRBD1,CASSLWGTGPTQETQYF,TGTGCCAGCAGTTTGTGGGGGACAGGGCCCACTCAAGAGACCCAGTACTTC
TRBJ2-1,TRBV4-3,NA,NA,CASTSSYNEQFF,TGCGCCAGCACTAGCTCCTACAATGAGCAGTTCTTC
TRBJ2-1,TRBV10-2,NA,NA,CASSGRNEQFF,TGCGCCAGCAGTGGTAGAAATGAGCAGTTCTTC